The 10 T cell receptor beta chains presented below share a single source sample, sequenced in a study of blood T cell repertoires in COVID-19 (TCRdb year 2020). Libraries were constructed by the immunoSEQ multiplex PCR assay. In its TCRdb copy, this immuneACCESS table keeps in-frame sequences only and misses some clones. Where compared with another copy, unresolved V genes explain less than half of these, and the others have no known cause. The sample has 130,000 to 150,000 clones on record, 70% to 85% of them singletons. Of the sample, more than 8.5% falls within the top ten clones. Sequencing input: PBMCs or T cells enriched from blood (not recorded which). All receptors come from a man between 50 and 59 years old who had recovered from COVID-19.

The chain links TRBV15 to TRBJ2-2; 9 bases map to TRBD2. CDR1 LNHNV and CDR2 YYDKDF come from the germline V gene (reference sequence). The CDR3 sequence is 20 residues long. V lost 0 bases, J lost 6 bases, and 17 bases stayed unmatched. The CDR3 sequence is CATSRDRLHSGGGVSGELFF. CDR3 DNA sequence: TGTGCCACCAGCAGAGATCGCCTCCATAGCGGGGGCGGGGTATCCGGGGAGCTGTTTTTT.

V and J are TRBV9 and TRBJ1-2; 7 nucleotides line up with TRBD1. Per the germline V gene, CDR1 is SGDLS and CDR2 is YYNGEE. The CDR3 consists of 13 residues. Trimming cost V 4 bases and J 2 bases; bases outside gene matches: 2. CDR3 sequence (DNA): TGTGCCAGCAGCCCGGACAGGAACTATGGCTACACCTTC. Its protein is CASSPDRNYGYTF.

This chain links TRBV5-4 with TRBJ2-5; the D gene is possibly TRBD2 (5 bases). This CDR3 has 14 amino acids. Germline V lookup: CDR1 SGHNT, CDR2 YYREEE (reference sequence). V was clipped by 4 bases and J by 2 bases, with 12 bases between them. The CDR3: CASSLAGLQETQYF. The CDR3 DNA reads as TGTGCCAGCAGCCTAGCCGGACTGCAAGAGACCCAGTACTTC.

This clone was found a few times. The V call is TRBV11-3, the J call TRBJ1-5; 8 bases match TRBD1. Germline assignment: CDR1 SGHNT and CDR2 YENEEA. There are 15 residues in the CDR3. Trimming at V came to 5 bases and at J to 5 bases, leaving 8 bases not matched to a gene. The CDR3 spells CASSPRDRRYQPQHF. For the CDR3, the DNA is TGTGCCAGCAGCCCCCGGGACAGGAGATATCAGCCCCAGCATTTT.

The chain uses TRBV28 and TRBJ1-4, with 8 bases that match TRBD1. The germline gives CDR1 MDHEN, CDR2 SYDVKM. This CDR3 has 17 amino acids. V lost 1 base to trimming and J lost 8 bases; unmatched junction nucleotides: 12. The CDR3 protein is CASSLFGQGAVGEKLFF. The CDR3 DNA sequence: TGTGCCAGCAGTTTATTCGGACAGGGTGCAGTAGGAGAAAAACTGTTTTTT.

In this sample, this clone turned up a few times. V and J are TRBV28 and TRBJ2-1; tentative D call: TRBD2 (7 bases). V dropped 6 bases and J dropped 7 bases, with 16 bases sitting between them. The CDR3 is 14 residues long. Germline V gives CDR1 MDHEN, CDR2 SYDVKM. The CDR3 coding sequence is TGTGCCAGCAGGACTGCGGGGGCAAGGAATGAGCAGTTCTTC. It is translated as CASRTAGARNEQFF.

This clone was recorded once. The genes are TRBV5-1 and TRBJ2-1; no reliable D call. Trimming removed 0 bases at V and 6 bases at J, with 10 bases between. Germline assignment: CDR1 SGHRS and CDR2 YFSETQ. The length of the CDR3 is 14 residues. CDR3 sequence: CASSLDPGFNEQFF. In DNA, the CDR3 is TGCGCCAGCAGCTTGGATCCCGGGTTCAATGAGCAGTTCTTC.

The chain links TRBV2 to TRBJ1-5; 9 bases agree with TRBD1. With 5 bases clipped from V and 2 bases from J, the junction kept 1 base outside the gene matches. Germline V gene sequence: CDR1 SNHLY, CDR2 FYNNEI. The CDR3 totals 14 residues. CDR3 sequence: CASSRQGGNQPQHF. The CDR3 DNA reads TGTGCCAGCAGTCGACAGGGGGGCAATCAGCCCCAGCATTTT.

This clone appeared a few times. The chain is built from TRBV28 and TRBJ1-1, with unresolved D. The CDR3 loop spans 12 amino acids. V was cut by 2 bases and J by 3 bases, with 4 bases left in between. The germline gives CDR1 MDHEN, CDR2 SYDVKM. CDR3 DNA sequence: TGTGCCAGCAGTTTACGTGACACTGAAGCTTTCTTT. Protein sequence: CASSLRDTEAFF.

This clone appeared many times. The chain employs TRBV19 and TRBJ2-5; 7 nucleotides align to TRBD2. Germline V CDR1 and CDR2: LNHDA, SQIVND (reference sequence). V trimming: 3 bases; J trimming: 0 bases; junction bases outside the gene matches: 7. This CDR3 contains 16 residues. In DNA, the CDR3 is TGTGCCAGTAGTATTGGAAGCGGGGAACACCAAGAGACCCAGTACTTC. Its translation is CASSIGSGEHQETQYF.